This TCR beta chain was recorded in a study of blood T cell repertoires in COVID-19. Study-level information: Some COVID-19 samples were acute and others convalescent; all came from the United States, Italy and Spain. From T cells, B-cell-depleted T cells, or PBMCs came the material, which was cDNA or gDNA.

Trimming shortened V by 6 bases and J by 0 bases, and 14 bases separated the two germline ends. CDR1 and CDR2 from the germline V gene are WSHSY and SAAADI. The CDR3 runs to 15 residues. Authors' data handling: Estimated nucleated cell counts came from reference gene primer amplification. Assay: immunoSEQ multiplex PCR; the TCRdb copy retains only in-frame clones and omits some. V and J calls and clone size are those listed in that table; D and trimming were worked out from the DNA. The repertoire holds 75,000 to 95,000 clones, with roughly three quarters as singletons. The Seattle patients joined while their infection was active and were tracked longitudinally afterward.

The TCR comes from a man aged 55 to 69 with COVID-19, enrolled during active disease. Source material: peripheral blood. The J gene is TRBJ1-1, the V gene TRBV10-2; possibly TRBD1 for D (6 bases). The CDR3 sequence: CASRAQDSMNTEAFF. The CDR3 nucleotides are TGCGCCAGCAGGGCCCAGGACAGCATGAACACTGAAGCTTTCTTT.